Listed here are 9 T cell receptor beta chains from one sample, sequenced in a study of identical twins. MiXCR, applied by TCRdb to the 5' RACE reads, yields one record per CDR3 protein. This table holds 100,000 or so distinct CDR3 sequences, 5.9% found once. The sample taken for sequencing was memory T cells sorted from blood. The receptors were gathered from a woman aged 50 to 65 in good health.

This clonotype was seen only a few times. The V call is TRBV6-6, the J call TRBJ2-5; 14 nucleotides line up with TRBD2. The ends lost 5 bases at V and 8 bases at J; junction bases unmatched: 4. CDR3 length: 14 amino acids. From germline, CDR1 is MNHNY and CDR2 SVGAGI (reference sequence). This CDR3 reads CASSGGLAGVTQYF. Here the CDR3 DNA reads TGTGCCAGCAGTGGGGGACTAGCGGGAGTTACCCAGTACTTC.

In its sample, this clonotype was seen many times. The chain uses TRBV7-2 and TRBJ2-3; D is unclear. The CDR3 loop spans 13 amino acids. V lost 5 bases, J lost 3 bases, and 9 bases lay in between. In germline, CDR1 is SGHTA, CDR2 FQGNSA. The CDR3 DNA reads TGTGCCAGCAGCCCAATGAGAACAGATACGCAGTATTTT. This gives the protein CASSPMRTDTQYF.

This clonotype was seen at least ten times. The gene calls are TRBV11-2 and TRBJ2-3, with 9 bases matching TRBD2. In germline, CDR1 is SGHAT, CDR2 FQNNGV. CDR3 length equals 14 residues. V lost 3 bases, J lost 7 bases, and 5 bases stayed unmatched. The CDR3 DNA reads TGTGCCAGCAGCTTGGGACTAGCAGCATATACGCAGTATTTT. Its translation: CASSLGLAAYTQYF.

This clonotype was counted between two and nine times. The V and J genes are TRBV5-1 and TRBJ1-1; TRBD1 agrees at 9 bases. The junction had 10 bases not matched to a gene; V was cut back by 7 bases and J by 6 bases. The length of the CDR3 is 14 residues. The germline CDR1 and CDR2 sequences are SGHRS and YFSETQ. The CDR3 sequence: CASAYGTGSSEAFF. CDR3 DNA: TGCGCCAGCGCGTACGGGACAGGGAGCTCTGAAGCTTTCTTT.

This clonotype was counted many times. The V gene is TRBV6-6, the J gene TRBJ2-1, with TRBD2 matching over 10 bases. Looked up from germline, CDR1 is MNHNY and CDR2 is SVGAGI (reference sequence). The V gene end was trimmed by 0 bases and the J gene end by 8 bases; junction bases not matched to a gene: 10. CDR3 length equals 17 residues. CDR3 sequence: CASSYSNRLAGVYEQFF. The CDR3 DNA sequence: TGTGCCAGCAGTTACTCGAATCGGCTAGCGGGAGTGTATGAGCAGTTCTTC.

On this clonotype itself: This may arise from a read error, as a much more abundant clone is one base away. In DNA form, the CDR3 reads TGCAGTGCTACAGGGAAAGCTTATGGCTACACCTTC. Protein: CSATGKAYGYTF. This chain connects TRBV20-1 to TRBJ1-2; a weak D match, TRBD1 (5 bases). Trimming stripped 4 bases from V and 5 bases from J, with 11 bases between. Germline V gives CDR1 DFQATT, CDR2 SNEGSKA (reference sequence). The CDR3 covers 12 residues.

V gene TRBV9 combines with J gene TRBJ1-1, with a possible D match to TRBD1 (5 bases). The CDR3 covers 14 residues. V lost 4 bases to trimming and J lost 1 base, with 11 bases between them. The V gene's germline CDR1 is SGDLS and CDR2 YYNGEE. The CDR3 spells CASSTHDRNTEAFF. DNA for the CDR3: TGTGCCAGCAGCACCCATGACAGGAACACTGAAGCTTTCTTT.

Within the sample, this clonotype is medium-sized. The rearrangement links TRBV29-1 to TRBJ1-5; D not certain. Germline CDR1 and CDR2: SQVTM and ANQGSEA. Trimming left V 4 bases short and J 7 bases short, with 11 bases between. CDR3 length: 12 amino acids. CDR3 region: CSVGGLGQPQHF. CDR3 DNA sequence: TGCAGCGTTGGAGGCCTGGGGCAGCCCCAGCATTTT.

The J gene is TRBJ2-3, the V gene TRBV18; 13 bases line up with TRBD2. This CDR3 has 17 residues. The V segment lost 6 bases and the J segment 3 bases; nucleotides outside the gene matches: 9. In germline, CDR1 is KGHSH, CDR2 LQKENI. The CDR3 loop reads CASSILAGGLLTDTQYF. CDR3 bases: TGTGCCAGCTCCATACTAGCGGGAGGGCTTCTGACAGATACGCAGTATTTT.